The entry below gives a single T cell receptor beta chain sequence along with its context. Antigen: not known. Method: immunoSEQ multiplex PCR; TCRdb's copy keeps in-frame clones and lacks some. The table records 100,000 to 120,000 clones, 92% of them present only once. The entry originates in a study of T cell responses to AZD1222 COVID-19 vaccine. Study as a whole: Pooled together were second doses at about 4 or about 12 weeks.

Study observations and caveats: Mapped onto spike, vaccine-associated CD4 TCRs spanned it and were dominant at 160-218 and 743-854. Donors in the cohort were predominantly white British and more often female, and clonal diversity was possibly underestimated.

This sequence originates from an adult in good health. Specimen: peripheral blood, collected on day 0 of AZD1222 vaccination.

CDR3 sequence: CASSFRLAGAPGNEQFF. The CDR3 DNA follows: TGTGCCAGCAGCTTCCGACTAGCGGGGGCCCCAGGGAATGAGCAGTTCTTC. V and J are TRBV5-6 and TRBJ2-1; 12 nucleotides line up with TRBD2. Trimming cost V 2 bases and J 7 bases; bases outside gene matches: 10. The V gene's germline CDR1 is SGHDT and CDR2 YYEEEE. The CDR3 consists of 17 residues. The whole variable domain, filled in from reference TRBV5-6 and TRBJ2-1, reads DAGVTQSPTHLIKTRGQQVTLRCSPKSGHDTVSWYQQALGQGPQFIFQYYEEEERQRGNFPDRFSGHQFPNYSSELNVNALLLGDSALYLCASSFRLAGAPGNEQFFGPGTRLTVL.